This T cell receptor beta chain was documented in a study of blood T cell repertoires in COVID-19. Overall study context: PBMCs, B-cell-depleted T cells, or T cells provided the cDNA or gDNA that made up the material.

The authors' processing: Researchers report that nucleated cell counts were estimated from reference gene primer amplification. The table came from immunoSEQ multiplex PCR; TCRdb's copy has only in-frame clones and leaves some out. For V, J and clone size, that table is used; D and trimming come from the DNA. The sample has 110,000 to 150,000 clones, around 81% seen once. The CDR3 spans 17 residues. V lost 0 bases, J lost 0 bases, and 15 bases lay in between. Germline values: CDR1 SGDLS, CDR2 YYNGEE. The rearrangement links TRBV9 to TRBJ1-1; D is perhaps TRBD1 (5 bases). This TCR came from a woman between 45 and 65 years old with acute or convalescent COVID-19. Sequences were obtained from peripheral blood. The CDR3: CASSVDPTVGMNTEAFF. In DNA form, the CDR3 reads TGTGCCAGCAGCGTAGACCCGACAGTCGGCATGAACACTGAAGCTTTCTTT.